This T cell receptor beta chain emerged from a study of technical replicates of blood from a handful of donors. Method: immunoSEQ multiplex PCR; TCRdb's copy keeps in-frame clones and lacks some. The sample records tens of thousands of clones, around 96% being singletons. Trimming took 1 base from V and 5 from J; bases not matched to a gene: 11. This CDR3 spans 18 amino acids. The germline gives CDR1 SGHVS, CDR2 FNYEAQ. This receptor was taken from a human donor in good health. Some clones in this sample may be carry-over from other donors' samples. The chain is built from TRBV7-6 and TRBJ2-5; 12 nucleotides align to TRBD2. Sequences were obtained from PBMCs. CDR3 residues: CASSLELAGGKGRETQYF. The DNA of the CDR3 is TGTGCCAGCAGCTTAGAACTAGCGGGGGGTAAAGGACGGGAGACCCAGTACTTC.